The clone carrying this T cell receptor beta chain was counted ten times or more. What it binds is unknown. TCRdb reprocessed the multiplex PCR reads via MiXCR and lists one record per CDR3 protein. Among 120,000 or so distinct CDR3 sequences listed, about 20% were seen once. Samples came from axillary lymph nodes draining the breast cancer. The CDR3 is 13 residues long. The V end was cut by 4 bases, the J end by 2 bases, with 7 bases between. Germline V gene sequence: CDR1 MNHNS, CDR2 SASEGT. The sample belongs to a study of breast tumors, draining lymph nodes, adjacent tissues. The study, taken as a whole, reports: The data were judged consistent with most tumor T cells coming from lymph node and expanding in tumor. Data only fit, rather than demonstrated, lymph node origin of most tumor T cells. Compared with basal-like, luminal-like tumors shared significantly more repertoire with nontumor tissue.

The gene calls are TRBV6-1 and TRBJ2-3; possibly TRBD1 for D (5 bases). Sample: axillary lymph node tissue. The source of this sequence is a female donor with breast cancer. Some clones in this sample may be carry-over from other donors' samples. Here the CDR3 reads CASSAGITDTQYF. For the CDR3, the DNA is TGTGCCAGCAGTGCAGGGATCACAGATACGCAGTATTTT.